This TCR beta chain was found in a study of brain T cells in children with intractable seizures. The method was immunoSEQ multiplex PCR; TCRdb's version includes in-frame clones alone and lacks a portion of them. The sample lists 110,000 or so clones, roughly 94% seen once, with 3.8% in the top ten. This clone has just one count. The CDR3 sequence is 11 residues long. Deletions cut 3 bases from V and 7 bases from J, with 7 bases between. CDR1 and CDR2 from the germline V gene are DFQATT and SNEGSKA (reference sequence). The clonotype originates from a boy under three years old with hemimegalencephaly and intractable seizures. The J gene is TRBJ2-1, the V gene TRBV20-1; D gene ambiguous. The sample in question was peripheral blood, obtained at surgery. CDR3 protein: CSARLMNEQFF. CDR3 sequence (DNA): TGCAGTGCTAGGCTCATGAATGAGCAGTTCTTC.